The 9 T cell receptor beta chains presented below share a single source sample, sequenced in a study of T cells in Graves' hyperthyroidism and ophthalmopathy. Using RNA transcripts as the source, TCR beta CDR3 regions were amplified. Using the HTBI primer set, a first-round RT-PCR was run on the TCR CDR3. TCRdb recomputed calls from the multiplex PCR reads with MiXCR, one row per CDR3 protein. This sample has 500,000 to 650,000 distinct CDR3 sequences, with roughly 15% found just once. Sequencing was done on a sample of blood. These receptors were obtained from a woman aged 40 to 55 with Graves' hyperthyroidism.

In this sample, this clonotype turned up many times. The gene calls are TRBV5-1 and TRBJ2-3; TRBD2 matches 13 bases. This CDR3 has 15 amino acids. V dropped 3 bases and J dropped 6; count of bases not matched to a gene: 4. The germline V gene encodes CDR1 SGHRS and CDR2 YFSETQ. In DNA form, the CDR3 reads TGCGCCAGCAGCTGGACTAGCGGGAGAAGTGATACGCAGTATTTT. Translated, it gives CASSWTSGRSDTQYF.

This clonotype has more than one count but fewer than ten. This chain links TRBV27 with TRBJ1-3, with D maybe TRBD1 (6 bases). Germline loops: CDR1 MNHEY, CDR2 SMNVEV (reference sequence). The CDR3 runs to 15 residues. Deletions cut 2 bases from V and 2 bases from J, with 10 bases between. The CDR3 DNA is TGTGCCAGCAGTTTACGGGGGGACACTGGAAACACCATATATTTT. Protein product: CASSLRGDTGNTIYF.

This clonotype occurred many times. The V call is TRBV2, the J call TRBJ2-1; 8 bases line up with TRBD2. V shed 8 bases, J shed 3 bases, and the junction held 9 bases outside the gene matches. The CDR3 has 15 residues. CDR1 and CDR2 from the germline V gene are SNHLY and FYNNEI. The DNA of the CDR3 is TGTGCCAGCGGGACCGGGACTAGAGGCTACAATGAGCAGTTCTTC. Its protein product is CASGTGTRGYNEQFF.

This clonotype was observed a handful of times. This sequence joins TRBV20-1 and TRBJ1-4; D unclear. Germline V gives CDR1 DFQATT, CDR2 SNEGSKA (reference sequence). CDR3 length equals 12 residues. The CDR3 DNA reads as TGCAGCGGCCACGACCTTAATGAAAAACTGTTTTTT. This translates into CSGHDLNEKLFF.

The sample holds a few counts of this clonotype. The genes are TRBV27 and TRBJ2-2; D is possibly TRBD2 (6 bases). Germline CDR1 is MNHEY and CDR2 is SMNVEV (reference sequence). Deletions cut 2 bases from V and 8 bases from J, with 12 bases between. This CDR3 region has 14 residues. The CDR3 coding sequence is TGTGCCAGCAGTTTAGCGGGAACCCCGGGGGAGCTGTTTTTT. Translated: CASSLAGTPGELFF.

This clonotype was counted ten times or more. The rearrangement links TRBV11-2 to TRBJ2-1; D ambiguous. The CDR3 covers 11 residues. Germline values: CDR1 SGHAT, CDR2 FQNNGV. V lost 8 bases to trimming and J lost 7 bases, with 9 bases between them. The CDR3 here is CASALGNEQFF. As DNA, the CDR3 is TGTGCCAGCGCCTTGGGGAATGAGCAGTTCTTC.

The J gene is TRBJ2-7, the V gene TRBV20-1; possibly TRBD1 or TRBD2 for D (5 bases each). Trimming took 3 bases from V and 1 from J, leaving 16 bases between them. CDR3 length: 15 amino acids. Germline CDR1 is DFQATT and CDR2 is SNEGSKA (reference sequence). The CDR3 DNA sequence: TGCAGTGCTAGTTTAGGTACGGGGCTGTCCTACGAGCAGTACTTC. Amino acid sequence: CSASLGTGLSYEQYF.

The table lists this clonotype with many counts. The chain is built from TRBV7-8 and TRBJ2-4; D could derive from TRBD1 or TRBD2 (6 bases each). Germline V gene lookup returns CDR1 SGHVS and CDR2 FQNEAQ. CDR3 length equals 18 residues. V shed 1 base and J shed 1 base, with 17 bases lying between them. This CDR3 is CASSLEPYLGGAKNIQYF. The CDR3, as DNA: TGTGCCAGCAGCTTAGAGCCGTACTTAGGGGGGGCCAAAAACATTCAGTACTTC.

This sequence joins TRBV20-1 and TRBJ1-5; weak D call: TRBD1 (5 bases). Per germline, CDR1 DFQATT and CDR2 SNEGSKA (reference sequence). The CDR3 loop spans 16 amino acids. Trimming left V 7 bases short and J 3 bases short, with 22 bases between. The CDR3 is CSVERGVGSYNQPQHF. As DNA, the CDR3 is TGCAGTGTCGAAAGGGGCGTAGGCAGTTACAATCAGCCCCAGCATTTT.